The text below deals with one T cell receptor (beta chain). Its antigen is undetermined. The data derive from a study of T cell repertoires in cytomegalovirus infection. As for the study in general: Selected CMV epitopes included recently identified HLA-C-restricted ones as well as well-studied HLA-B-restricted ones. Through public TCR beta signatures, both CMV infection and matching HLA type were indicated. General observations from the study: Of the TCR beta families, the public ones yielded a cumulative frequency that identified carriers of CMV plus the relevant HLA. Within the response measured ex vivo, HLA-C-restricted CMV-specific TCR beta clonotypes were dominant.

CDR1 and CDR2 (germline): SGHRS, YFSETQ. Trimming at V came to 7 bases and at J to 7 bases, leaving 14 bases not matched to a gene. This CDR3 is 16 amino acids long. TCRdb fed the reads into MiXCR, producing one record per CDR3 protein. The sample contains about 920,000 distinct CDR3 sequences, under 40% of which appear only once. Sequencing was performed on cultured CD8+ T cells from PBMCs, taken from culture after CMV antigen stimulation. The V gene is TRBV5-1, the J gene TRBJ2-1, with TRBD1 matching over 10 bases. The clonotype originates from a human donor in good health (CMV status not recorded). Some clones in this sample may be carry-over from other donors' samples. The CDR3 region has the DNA TGCGCCAGCCGCTCCTCCACCGGGACAGGGGCGAATGAGCAGTTCTTC. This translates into CASRSSTGTGANEQFF.